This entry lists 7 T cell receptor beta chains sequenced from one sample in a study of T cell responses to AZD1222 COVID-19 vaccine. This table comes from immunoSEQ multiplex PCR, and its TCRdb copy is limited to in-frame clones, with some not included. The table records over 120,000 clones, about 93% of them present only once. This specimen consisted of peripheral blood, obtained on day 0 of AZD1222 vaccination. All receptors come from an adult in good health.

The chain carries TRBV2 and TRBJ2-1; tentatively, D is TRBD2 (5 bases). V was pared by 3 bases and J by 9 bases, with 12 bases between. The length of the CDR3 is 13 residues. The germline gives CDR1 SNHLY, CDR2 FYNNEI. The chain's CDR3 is CASSDGRSGEQFF. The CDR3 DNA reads TGTGCCAGCAGTGATGGAAGGAGCGGTGAGCAGTTCTTC.

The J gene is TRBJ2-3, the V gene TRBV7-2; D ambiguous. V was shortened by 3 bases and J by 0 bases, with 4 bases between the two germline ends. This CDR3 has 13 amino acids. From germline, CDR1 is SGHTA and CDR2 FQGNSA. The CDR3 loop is CASSLESTDTQYF. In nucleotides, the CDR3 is TGTGCCAGCAGCTTGGAGAGCACAGATACGCAGTATTTT.

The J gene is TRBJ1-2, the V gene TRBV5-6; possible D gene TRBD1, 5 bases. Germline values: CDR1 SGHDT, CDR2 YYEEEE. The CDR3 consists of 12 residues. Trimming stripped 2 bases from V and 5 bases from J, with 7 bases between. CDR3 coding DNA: TGTGCCAGCAGCTTACAGGAATATGGCTACACCTTC. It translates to CASSLQEYGYTF.

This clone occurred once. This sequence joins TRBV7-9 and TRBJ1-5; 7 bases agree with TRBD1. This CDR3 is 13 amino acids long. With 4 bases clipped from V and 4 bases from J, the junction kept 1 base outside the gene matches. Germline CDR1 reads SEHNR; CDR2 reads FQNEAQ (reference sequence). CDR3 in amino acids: CASSSTGNQPQHF. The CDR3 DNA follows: TGTGCCAGCAGCTCGACAGGGAATCAGCCCCAGCATTTT.

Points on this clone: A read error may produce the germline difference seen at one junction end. CDR3 sequence reads: CASSRLIGSSYNEQFF. The CDR3 nucleotides read TGTGCTAGCAGCCGGCTCATTGGGAGCTCCTACAATGAGCAGTTCTTC. The chain employs TRBV7-7 and TRBJ2-1, with D possibly being TRBD2 (5 bases). CDR1 and CDR2 from the germline V gene are SSHAT and FNYEAQ (reference sequence). There are 16 residues in the CDR3.

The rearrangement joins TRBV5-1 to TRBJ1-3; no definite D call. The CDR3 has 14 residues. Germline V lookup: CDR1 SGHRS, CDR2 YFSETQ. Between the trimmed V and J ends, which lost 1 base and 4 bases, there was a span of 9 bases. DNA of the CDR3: TGCGCCAGCAGCTTGAGTTTACCAGGAAACACCATATATTTT. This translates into CASSLSLPGNTIYF.

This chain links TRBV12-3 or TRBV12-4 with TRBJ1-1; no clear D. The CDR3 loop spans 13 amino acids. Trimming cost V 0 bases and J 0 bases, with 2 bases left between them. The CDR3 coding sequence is TGTGCCAGCAGTTTAGCACTGAACACTGAAGCTTTCTTT. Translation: CASSLALNTEAFF.